This paragraph reports one TCR beta chain. Its cognate antigen is unknown. The repertoire was sequenced with immunoSEQ multiplex PCR; TCRdb's copy has only in-frame clones and lacks some. The sample shows approximately 23,000 clones, approximately 84% of them seen only once. This specimen belongs to a study of OX40 agonist ivuxolimab in advanced cancers. Overall study: Ivuxolimab, an antibody that agonizes OX40 (CD134), was administered to the patients. Partial responses occurred in three patients (one hepatocellular carcinoma, two cutaneous melanoma). General observations from the study: In the 0.1 to 3.0 mg/kg range, CD4+ and CD8+ blood T cells had expanded clonally by week 6. No antigen was identified for the clonally expanded peripheral T cells.

The sample consisted of CD4+ or CD8+ T cells sorted from blood, taken in a trial of the OX40 agonist ivuxolimab. The TCR was taken from an adult with an advanced solid tumor such as melanoma, head and neck, liver or kidney cancer.

The CDR3 DNA follows: TGTGCCAGCAGCTTAGATGTGGACAGGGGGCAAACAGATACGCAGTATTTT. This translates into CASSLDVDRGQTDTQYF. The V call is TRBV11-2, the J call TRBJ2-3; 11 nucleotides agree with TRBD1. This CDR3 contains 17 residues. Germline V gives CDR1 SGHAT, CDR2 FQNNGV. Losses at the gene ends were 0 bases for V and 3 bases for J; bases not matched to a gene: 5.